In this sample, the clone carrying this T cell receptor beta chain turned up a few times. CDR1 and CDR2 from the germline V gene are MNHEY and SVGAGI. This CDR3 has 17 residues. V lost 2 bases to trimming and J lost 0 bases, with 16 bases between them. This specimen belongs to a study of T cells after yellow fever vaccination. The study's findings and limits: After the booster, over 95% of CD4 and roughly nine tenths of CD8 primary-response clones were re-detected.

TCRdb re-analysed the 5' RACE reads in MiXCR, keeping a single row per CDR3 protein. Seen here are roughly 45,000 distinct CDR3 sequences, roughly 7% observed once, and the top ten hold roughly 15%. The J gene is TRBJ1-1, the V gene TRBV6-5; D might be TRBD1 (6 bases). The sample was CD8+ T cells not binding an NS4B(214-222) dextramer, sorted from PBMCs, taken 45 days after the yellow fever booster vaccination. The TCR sequence derives from a man in his thirties or forties who received the YFV17D yellow fever vaccine. CDR3 DNA sequence: TGTGCCAGCAGTTACACCCCAGGGGAATCGATGAACACTGAAGCTTTCTTT. Translating it yields CASSYTPGESMNTEAFF.